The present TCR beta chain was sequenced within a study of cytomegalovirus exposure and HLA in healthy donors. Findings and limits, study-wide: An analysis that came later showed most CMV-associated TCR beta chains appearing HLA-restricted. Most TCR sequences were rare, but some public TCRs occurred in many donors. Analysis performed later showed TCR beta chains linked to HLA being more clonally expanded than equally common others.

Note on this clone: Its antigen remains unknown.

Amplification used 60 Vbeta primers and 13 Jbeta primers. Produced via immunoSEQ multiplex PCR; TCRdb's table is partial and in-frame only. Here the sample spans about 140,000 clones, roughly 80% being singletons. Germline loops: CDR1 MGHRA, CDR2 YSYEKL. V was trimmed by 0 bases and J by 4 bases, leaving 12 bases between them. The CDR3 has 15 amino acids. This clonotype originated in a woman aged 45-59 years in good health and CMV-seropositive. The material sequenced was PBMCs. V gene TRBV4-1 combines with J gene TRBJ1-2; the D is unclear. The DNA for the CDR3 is TGCGCCAGCAGCCAAGATCTTGGTCGGGGCTATGGCTACACCTTC. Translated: CASSQDLGRGYGYTF.